The clone carrying this TCR beta chain has only one observation. At the DNA level, this CDR3 is encoded by other sequences in the same sample as well. TCRdb's table, derived via immunoSEQ multiplex PCR, lists solely in-frame clones and lacks some. Of around 64,000 clones in the sample, approximately 90% are singletons; the top ten hold 1.5% to 2%. These data are taken from a study of blood T cell repertoires in COVID-19. Germline V gene sequence: CDR1 SGHVS, CDR2 FQNEAQ. Trimming took 1 base from V and 1 from J, leaving 9 bases between them. The CDR3 is 15 residues long. Sequencing used peripheral blood. The V call is TRBV7-8, the J call TRBJ2-3, with D perhaps TRBD2 (6 bases). The clonotype was recovered from a man under 40 with acute or convalescent COVID-19. CDR3 amino acids: CASSLVSGGTDTQYF. The CDR3 DNA reads TGTGCCAGCAGCTTAGTATCGGGGGGCACAGATACGCAGTATTTT.